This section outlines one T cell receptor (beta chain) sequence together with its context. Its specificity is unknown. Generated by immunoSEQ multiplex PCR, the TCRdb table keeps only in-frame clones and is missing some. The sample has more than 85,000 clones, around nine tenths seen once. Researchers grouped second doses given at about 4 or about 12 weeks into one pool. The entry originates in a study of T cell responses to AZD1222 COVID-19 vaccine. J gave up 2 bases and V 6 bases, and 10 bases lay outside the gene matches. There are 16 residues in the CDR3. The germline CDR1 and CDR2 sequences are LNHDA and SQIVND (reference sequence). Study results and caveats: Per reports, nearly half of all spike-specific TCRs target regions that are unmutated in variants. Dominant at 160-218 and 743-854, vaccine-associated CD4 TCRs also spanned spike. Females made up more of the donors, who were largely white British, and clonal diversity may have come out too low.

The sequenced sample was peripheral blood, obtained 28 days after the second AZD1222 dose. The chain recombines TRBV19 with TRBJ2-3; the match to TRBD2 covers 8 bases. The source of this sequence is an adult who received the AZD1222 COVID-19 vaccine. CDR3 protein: CASSQYRGGPTDTQYF. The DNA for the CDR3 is TGTGCCAGTAGCCAATACCGGGGGGGGCCCACAGATACGCAGTATTTT.